The clone carrying this T cell receptor beta chain was seen a single time. Its antigen is unidentified. Sequencing used immunoSEQ multiplex PCR; TCRdb keeps in-frame clones, though not all of them. The sample contains 85,000 to 90,000 clones, less than 95% of which appear only once. Time point described: cycle 4 day 1 (C4D1), after six to seven weeks of nivolumab. Each patient's relapse followed autologous stem cell transplantation, and brentuximab vedotin exposure varied. The junction had 2 bases not matched to a gene; V was cut back by 2 bases and J by 4 bases. This CDR3 has 14 amino acids. The germline V gene has CDR1 SGHTA and CDR2 FQGNSA. This sample is part of a study of PD-1 blockade in classical Hodgkin lymphoma. Findings of the study overall: No one has yet defined what causes the repertoire differences, which may be disease activity or prior therapy. TCR diversity in CD4+, not CD8+, cells rose significantly by C4D1.

This sample comprised peripheral blood mononuclear cells (PBMCs), obtained before the fourth cycle of nivolumab. The sequence was collected from a human donor with classical Hodgkin lymphoma. The chain combines TRBV7-2 with TRBJ2-5; 9 nucleotides align to TRBD1. CDR3 coding DNA: TGTGCCAGCAGCTTAAACAGGGGGCCAGAGACCCAGTACTTC. Protein: CASSLNRGPETQYF.